Listed here is a single T cell receptor (beta chain). This record comes from a study of OX40 agonist ivuxolimab in advanced cancers. V trimming: 9 bases; J trimming: 2 bases; junction bases outside the gene matches: 0. The CDR3 is made up of 12 amino acids. Germline-derived CDR1 and CDR2 are ENHRY and SYGVKD. Sequenced by immunoSEQ multiplex PCR; TCRdb stores in-frame clones only, minus some. The sample lists roughly 110,000 clones, approximately 89% occurring once. The V and J genes are TRBV10-3 and TRBJ1-2; TRBD1 agrees at 10 bases. The origin of this receptor is an adult with an advanced solid tumor such as melanoma, head and neck, liver or kidney cancer. The sequences come from CD4+ or CD8+ T cells sorted from blood, collected in a trial of the OX40 agonist ivuxolimab. The CDR3 protein is CAMGQGNYGYTF. CDR3 nucleotide sequence: TGTGCCATGGGACAGGGGAACTATGGCTACACCTTC.